These 29 T cell receptor beta chains were sequenced from one sample in a study of vaccination and CD4 T cells after COVID-19. No antigens are known for them. Time point defined: late sampling 161 to 241 days after vaccination in a few convalescent patients. Treatment denoted: roughly 11-day PBMC culture with coronavirus spike peptide pools or control peptides (ViraFEST assay). With the Oncomine TCR Beta short-read assay, DNA from cultured CD4+ T cells was sequenced. Using its own MiXCR run on the PCR reads, TCRdb lists one record per CDR3 protein. There are around 25,000 distinct CDR3 sequences in the sample; over 25% occur only once, and under 8.5% lies in the top ten. The sequencing here drew on CD4+ T cells from blood, cultured in vitro, taken about 7 months after SARS-CoV-2 vaccination. The receptor set was obtained from a human donor who had recovered from COVID-19.

A few counts support this clonotype. V gene TRBV7-2 combines with J gene TRBJ2-3; 14 bases fit TRBD2. This CDR3 contains 16 residues. Germline CDR1 reads SGHTA; CDR2 reads FQGNSA. The junction had 4 bases not matched to a gene; V was cut back by 2 bases and J by 6 bases. Written as DNA, the CDR3 is TGTGCCAGCAGCTTATACGGGACTAGCGGGAGTGATACGCAGTATTTT. Translation gives CASSLYGTSGSDTQYF.

This clonotype was seen more than once but under ten times. The rearrangement uses TRBV6-7 and TRBJ1-6; the match to TRBD1 covers 8 bases. TRBV6-7 is classed as an ORF, of uncertain function. The V gene end was trimmed by 7 bases and the J gene end by 7 bases; junction bases not matched to a gene: 6. CDR3 length: 14 residues. CDR3 amino acids: CASTEDRVNSPLHF. In DNA, the CDR3 is TGTGCCAGCACTGAGGACAGGGTCAATTCACCCCTCCACTTT.

V usage is TRBV6-5 and J usage is TRBJ2-4; 8 bases are shared with TRBD2. The V and J ends lost 0 bases and 4 bases, in that order; junction bases with no gene match: 5. Germline V CDR1 and CDR2: MNHEY, SVGAGI. The CDR3 runs 16 residues. The CDR3 sequence is CASSYSSSGIKNIQYF. CDR3 coding DNA: TGTGCCAGCAGTTACTCGAGTAGCGGGATAAAAAACATTCAGTACTTC.

The chain uses TRBV20-1 and TRBJ1-2, with D possibly being TRBD1 (5 bases). The germline CDR1 and CDR2 sequences are DFQATT and SNEGSKA (reference sequence). This CDR3 spans 11 amino acids. V lost 1 base and J 8 bases, leaving 8 bases between the germline ends. This chain's CDR3 is CSARGGDGYTF. The CDR3 DNA follows: TGCAGTGCTAGAGGAGGGGACGGCTACACCTTC.

The rearrangement links TRBV19 to TRBJ1-5; no reliable D call. V was trimmed by 11 bases and J by 7 bases, leaving 27 bases between them. The CDR3 contains 16 residues. Per germline, CDR1 LNHDA and CDR2 SQIVND (reference sequence). In nucleotides, the CDR3 is TGTGCCTGCACCGATCCAGGCGGGGATCTAAAGCAGCCCCAGCATTTT. As protein: CACTDPGGDLKQPQHF.

The V and J genes are TRBV2 and TRBJ2-3; TRBD2 is a possible D gene (5 bases). The CDR3 totals 14 residues. Germline V gene data show CDR1 as SNHLY and CDR2 as FYNNEI. Trimming took 6 bases from V and 6 from J, leaving 16 bases between them. This CDR3 is CASRADRDTDTQYF. DNA of the CDR3: TGTGCCAGCAGAGCGGACCGGGATACGGATACGCAGTATTTT.

The chain links TRBV4-3 to TRBJ2-1; 8 bases match TRBD1. Germline trimming cut 0 bases from V and 3 bases from J; bases unmatched to any gene: 10. Germline-derived CDR1 and CDR2 are LGHNA and YSLEER. The CDR3 has 18 residues. The CDR3 region is CASSQDRGQVFLYNEQFF. The CDR3 DNA reads TGCGCCAGCAGCCAAGATCGGGGACAGGTTTTTCTCTACAATGAGCAGTTCTTC.

CDR3 in DNA: TGTGCCAGCAGTCCGACCGGGACAGAGAGCTTTCGGGGCTACACCTTC. Translating it yields CASSPTGTESFRGYTF. This chain joins TRBV28 and TRBJ1-2; 7 bases agree with TRBD1. Trimming removed 5 bases from V and 8 bases from J; junction bases left unmatched: 17. The CDR3 totals 16 residues. The germline CDR1 and CDR2 sequences are MDHEN and SYDVKM.

In its sample, this clonotype was seen a few times. This sequence joins TRBV7-9 and TRBJ2-7; 11 bases agree with TRBD1. The CDR3 is made up of 13 amino acids. CDR1 is SEHNR and CDR2 is FQNEAQ in the germline V gene (reference sequence). V shed 7 bases, J shed 6 bases, and the junction held 5 bases outside the gene matches. The CDR3 nucleotides are TGTGCCAGCACCCTGGGGACAGGGGGCGAGCAGTACTTC. It translates to CASTLGTGGEQYF. The variable domain in full, with the rest retrieved from reference TRBV7-9 and TRBJ2-7, is DTGVSQNPRHKITKRGQNVTFRCDPISEHNRLYWYRQTLGQGPEFLTYFQNEAQLEKSRLLSDRFSAERPKGSFSTLEIQRTEQGDSAMYLCASTLGTGGEQYFGPGTRLTVT.

This chain joins TRBV4-1 and TRBJ2-2; D ambiguous. With 6 bases removed from V and 0 bases from J, the gap between germline ends came to 8 bases. Germline values: CDR1 MGHRA, CDR2 YSYEKL. This CDR3 has 14 amino acids. The CDR3 here is CASRGSANTGELFF. The CDR3 DNA follows: TGCGCCAGCAGGGGGTCAGCGAACACCGGGGAGCTGTTTTTT.

The chain links TRBV28 to TRBJ1-6; no reliable D call. Germline V gene lookup returns CDR1 MDHEN and CDR2 SYDVKM. The germline V and J ends were trimmed by 8 bases and 4 bases, with 15 bases remaining between them. This CDR3 is built from 15 residues. The CDR3 protein is CASLSRGGYNSPLHF. CDR3 nucleotides: TGTGCCAGCTTAAGTCGAGGCGGATATAATTCACCCCTCCACTTT.

Only a few counts were recorded for this clonotype. The chain couples TRBV10-3 to TRBJ2-5; D may be TRBD1 (6 bases). Germline CDR1 reads ENHRY; CDR2 reads SYGVKD. V was pared by 6 bases and J by 2 bases, with 13 bases between. The CDR3 runs 14 residues. CDR3 DNA: TGTGCCATCAGGGACGACAGGAGTCAAGAGACCCAGTACTTC. It specifies CAIRDDRSQETQYF.

This chain links TRBV20-1 with TRBJ1-6; D not certain. V was clipped by 6 bases and J by 0 bases, with 12 bases between them. Germline V gene lookup returns CDR1 DFQATT and CDR2 SNEGSKA (reference sequence). This CDR3 is 15 amino acids long. In DNA, the CDR3 is TGCAGTGCGAGCCAGCAGGCCTCCTATAATTCACCCCTCCACTTT. This codes for CSASQQASYNSPLHF.

In its sample, this clonotype ranks as medium-sized (0.01 to 0.1%). The chain employs TRBV5-8 and TRBJ1-6, with D unclear. Between the trimmed V and J ends, which lost 0 bases and 6 bases, there was a span of 4 bases. From germline, CDR1 is SGHTS and CDR2 YDEGEE. The CDR3 is 13 amino acids. CDR3 in DNA: TGTGCCAGCAGCTTGGACGGTAATTCACCCCTCCACTTT. Its translation: CASSLDGNSPLHF.

This clonotype is medium-sized by share. The J gene is TRBJ1-6, the V gene TRBV7-3; TRBD1 agrees at 7 bases. V shed 3 bases, J shed 8 bases, and the junction held 1 base outside the gene matches. The germline CDR1 and CDR2 sequences are SGHTA and FQGTGA. CDR3 length: 13 amino acids. The CDR3 protein is CASSFTGDSPLHF. CDR3 nucleotide sequence: TGTGCCAGCAGCTTTACAGGGGATTCACCCCTCCACTTT.

The chain joins TRBV6-5 to TRBJ2-3; a possible D gene is TRBD1 (6 bases). The V and J ends lost 2 bases and 1 base respectively, with 10 bases between them. CDR3 length: 15 amino acids. CDR1 is MNHEY and CDR2 is SVGAGI in the germline V gene. The DNA of the CDR3 is TGTGCCAGCAGTTACAGACGACAGGGCACAGATACGCAGTATTTT. Its translation is CASSYRRQGTDTQYF.

J is TRBJ2-1 and V is TRBV6-1; D unclear. The CDR3 length is 17 residues. Germline V CDR1 and CDR2: MNHNS, SASEGT. V was cut by 5 bases and J by 0 bases, with 17 bases left in between. The CDR3 coding sequence is TGTGCCAGCAGTCGCGCTTCGCGGTTCAGCTCCTACAATGAGCAGTTCTTC. As protein: CASSRASRFSSYNEQFF.

The genes are TRBV10-3 and TRBJ2-5, with 13 bases fitting TRBD2. The V gene's germline CDR1 is ENHRY and CDR2 SYGVKD. The CDR3 spans 18 residues. Trimming cost V 3 bases and J 5 bases; bases outside gene matches: 12. CDR3 protein: CAISDSGLAGAPGETQYF. CDR3 in DNA: TGTGCCATCAGTGACTCCGGACTAGCGGGAGCCCCGGGGGAGACCCAGTACTTC.

The V gene is TRBV20-1, the J gene TRBJ1-1; D is unclear. The CDR3 has 15 residues. The germline V and J ends were trimmed by 6 bases and 1 base, with 18 bases remaining between them. CDR1 is DFQATT and CDR2 is SNEGSKA in the germline V gene (reference sequence). In nucleotides, the CDR3 is TGCAGTGCCCGGAGTCCGGGATACCAGAACACTGAAGCTTTCTTT. This sequence encodes CSARSPGYQNTEAFF.

This clonotype was seen only a few times. This chain joins TRBV20-1 and TRBJ1-1; no firm D call. The V and J ends lost 3 bases and 1 base respectively, with 12 bases between them. Germline V gives CDR1 DFQATT, CDR2 SNEGSKA (reference sequence). The CDR3 consists of 14 residues. The CDR3 nucleotides are TGCAGTGCTAGGGAAGGCCGGGGGAACACTGAAGCTTTCTTT. The encoded protein is CSAREGRGNTEAFF.

There are a few counts of this clonotype. The chain uses TRBV10-1 and TRBJ2-2; no definite D call. The CDR3 has 13 residues. Germline CDR1 WNHNN, CDR2 SYGVQD (reference sequence). V lost 0 bases and J lost 5, with 4 bases in between. The CDR3, as DNA: TGCGCCAGCAGTGAGTCTGGGACCGGGGAGCTGTTTTTT. It codes for CASSESGTGELFF.

The sample holds a few counts of this clonotype. The rearrangement uses TRBV6-1 and TRBJ2-5; the match to TRBD1 covers 9 bases. CDR3 length: 14 residues. Germline V gene data show CDR1 as MNHNS and CDR2 as SASEGT. The trim removed 6 bases at V and 6 bases at J, leaving 8 bases unmatched. The DNA of the CDR3 is TGTGCCAGCAGCTGGGGACAGGGAGGGCAGACCCAGTACTTC. Translated: CASSWGQGGQTQYF.

This clonotype was counted between two and nine times. V and J are TRBV7-3 and TRBJ2-2; perhaps D is TRBD1 or TRBD2 (5 bases each). The CDR3 sequence is 15 residues long. Deletions cut 2 bases from V and 1 base from J, with 8 bases between. Germline loops: CDR1 SGHTA, CDR2 FQGTGA. CDR3 coding DNA: TGTGCCAGCAGCTTATGGGGGAGGAACACCGGGGAGCTGTTTTTT. Translated, it gives CASSLWGRNTGELFF.

The chain carries TRBV12-3 or TRBV12-4 and TRBJ2-3, with 11 bases identical to TRBD2. V shed 6 bases and J 6 bases; nucleotides not matched to a gene: 5. There are 14 residues in the CDR3. The CDR3 DNA follows: TGTGCCAGCAGAAGACTAGCGGGACTGGATACGCAGTATTTT. Translating it yields CASRRLAGLDTQYF.

The rearrangement links TRBV7-8 to TRBJ2-1; TRBD2 aligns across 9 bases. This CDR3 has 15 residues. Germline V lookup: CDR1 SGHVS, CDR2 FQNEAQ. J was trimmed by 3 bases and V by 5 bases; bases with no gene match: 5. CDR3 nucleotides: TGTGCCAGCAGCCAATGGACTAGCGACTACAATGAGCAGTTCTTC. This sequence encodes CASSQWTSDYNEQFF.

This chain links TRBV20-1 with TRBJ2-2; TRBD1 aligns across 10 bases. The CDR3 is 14 residues long. The germline V gene encodes CDR1 DFQATT and CDR2 SNEGSKA (reference sequence). V trimming: 5 bases; J trimming: 5 bases; junction bases outside the gene matches: 5. DNA of the CDR3: TGCAGTGCTGAGACAGGGGGCTTTACCGGGGAGCTGTTTTTT. Translated, it gives CSAETGGFTGELFF.

The chain is built from TRBV15 and TRBJ1-1; D ambiguous. The CDR3 sequence is 14 residues long. V was pared by 1 base and J by 0 bases, with 6 bases between. Per the germline V gene, CDR1 is LNHNV and CDR2 is YYDKDF (reference sequence). The CDR3 loop is CATSRGRVNTEAFF. The CDR3 DNA reads as TGTGCCACCAGCAGAGGGCGGGTGAACACTGAAGCTTTCTTT.

The rearrangement joins TRBV20-1 to TRBJ2-1; 8 bases map to TRBD2. The CDR3 covers 15 residues. The V and J ends lost 2 bases and 5 bases, in that order; junction bases with no gene match: 8. CDR1 and CDR2 from the germline V gene are DFQATT and SNEGSKA (reference sequence). CDR3 sequence reads: CSARKGTSGNNEQFF. As DNA, the CDR3 is TGCAGTGCTAGAAAGGGTACTAGCGGAAACAATGAGCAGTTCTTC.

The chain uses TRBV2 and TRBJ2-7, with 10 positions matching TRBD1. Germline V gene sequence: CDR1 SNHLY, CDR2 FYNNEI. The J segment lost 5 bases and the V segment lost 6 bases, leaving 4 bases of the junction unmatched. The CDR3 loop spans 13 amino acids. The CDR3 nucleotides are TGTGCCAGCAGCGGGGACAGGGGCCACGAGCAGTACTTC. This encodes CASSGDRGHEQYF.